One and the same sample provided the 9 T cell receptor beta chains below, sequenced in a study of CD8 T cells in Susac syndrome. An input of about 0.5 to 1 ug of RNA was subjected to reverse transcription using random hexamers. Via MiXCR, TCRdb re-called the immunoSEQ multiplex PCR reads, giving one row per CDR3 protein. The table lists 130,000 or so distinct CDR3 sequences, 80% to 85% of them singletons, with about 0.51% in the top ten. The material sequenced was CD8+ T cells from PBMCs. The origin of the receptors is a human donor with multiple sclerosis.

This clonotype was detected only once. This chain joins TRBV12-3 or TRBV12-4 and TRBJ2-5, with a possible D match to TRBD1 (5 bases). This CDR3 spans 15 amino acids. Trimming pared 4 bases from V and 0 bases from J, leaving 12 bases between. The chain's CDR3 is CASSWAPRDQETQYF. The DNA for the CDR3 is TGTGCCAGCAGTTGGGCTCCCAGGGACCAAGAGACCCAGTACTTC.

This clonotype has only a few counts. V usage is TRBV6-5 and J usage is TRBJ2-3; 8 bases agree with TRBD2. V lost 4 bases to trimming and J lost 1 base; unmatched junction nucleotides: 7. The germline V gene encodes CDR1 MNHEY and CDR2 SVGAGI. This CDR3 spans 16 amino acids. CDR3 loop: CASSSLAVLGTDTQYF. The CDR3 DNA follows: TGTGCCAGCAGTTCACTAGCGGTCCTTGGCACAGATACGCAGTATTTT.

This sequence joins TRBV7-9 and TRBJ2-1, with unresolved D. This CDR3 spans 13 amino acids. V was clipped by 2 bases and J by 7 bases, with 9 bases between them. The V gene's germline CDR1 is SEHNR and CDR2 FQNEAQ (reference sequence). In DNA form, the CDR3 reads TGTGCCAGCAGCTTATCGGAGAGTAATGAGCAGTTCTTC. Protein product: CASSLSESNEQFF. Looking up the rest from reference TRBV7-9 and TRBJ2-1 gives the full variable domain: DTGVSQNPRHKITKRGQNVTFRCDPISEHNRLYWYRQTLGQGPEFLTYFQNEAQLEKSRLLSDRFSAERPKGSFSTLEIQRTEQGDSAMYLCASSLSESNEQFFGPGTRLTVL.

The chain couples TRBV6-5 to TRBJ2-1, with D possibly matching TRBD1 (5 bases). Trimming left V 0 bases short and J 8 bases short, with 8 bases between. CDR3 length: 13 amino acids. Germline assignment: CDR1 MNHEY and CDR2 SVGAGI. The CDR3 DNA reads TGTGCCAGCAGTTACTCGGAAGGGGATGAGCAGTTCTTC. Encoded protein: CASSYSEGDEQFF.

This CDR3 is CASSGNRGKRMNTEAFF. CDR3 in DNA: TGTGCCAGCAGTGGTAACAGGGGGAAGAGAATGAACACTGAAGCTTTCTTT. V is TRBV2 and J is TRBJ1-1, with 8 bases that match TRBD1. CDR1 is SNHLY and CDR2 is FYNNEI in the germline V gene. The V segment lost 4 bases and the J segment 0 bases; nucleotides outside the gene matches: 10. The CDR3 has 17 amino acids.

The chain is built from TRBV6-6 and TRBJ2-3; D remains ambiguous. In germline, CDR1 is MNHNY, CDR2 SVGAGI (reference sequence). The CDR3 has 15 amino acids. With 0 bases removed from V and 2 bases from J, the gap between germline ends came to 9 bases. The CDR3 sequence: CASSYSVRNTDTQYF. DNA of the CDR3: TGTGCCAGCAGTTACTCGGTGCGAAACACAGATACGCAGTATTTT.

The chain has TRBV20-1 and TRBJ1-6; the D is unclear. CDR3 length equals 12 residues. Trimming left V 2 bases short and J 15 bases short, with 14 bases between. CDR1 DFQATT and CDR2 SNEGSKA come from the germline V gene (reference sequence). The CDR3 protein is CSARTRPGYLHF. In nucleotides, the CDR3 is TGCAGTGCTAGAACCCGGCCGGGCTACCTCCACTTT.

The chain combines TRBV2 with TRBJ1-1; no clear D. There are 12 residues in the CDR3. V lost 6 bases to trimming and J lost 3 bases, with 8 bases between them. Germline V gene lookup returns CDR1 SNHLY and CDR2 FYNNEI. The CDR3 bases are TGTGCCAGCAGGGGATGGTACACTGAAGCTTTCTTT. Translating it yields CASRGWYTEAFF.

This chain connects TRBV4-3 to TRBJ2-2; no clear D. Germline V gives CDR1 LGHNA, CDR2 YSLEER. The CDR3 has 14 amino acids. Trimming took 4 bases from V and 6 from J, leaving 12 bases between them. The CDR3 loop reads CASSPSPTAGELFF. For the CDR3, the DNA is TGCGCCAGCAGCCCTTCCCCGACGGCCGGGGAGCTGTTTTTT.